The sample holds a few counts of the clone carrying this TCR beta chain. As yet, its antigen is unknown. V trimming: 5 bases; J trimming: 6 bases; junction bases outside the gene matches: 9. The CDR3 contains 15 residues. The germline CDR1 and CDR2 sequences are SEHNR and FQNEAQ (reference sequence). The data originate from a study of beta chain features in type 1 diabetes. Every bit of the isolated RNA underwent reverse transcription, so sequencing read expressed TCRB transcripts. Using immunoSEQ multiplex PCR, the repertoire was profiled, and TCRdb retains in-frame clones only, with some absent. The sample records 300,000 to 450,000 clones, 9.5% to 10% being singletons. Sorted CD4+ subsets: naive, central memory, regulatory, stem cell-like memory (CD45RO/CCR7/CD25/CD127/CD95/CD27 panel). Study-level findings and limits: PCR might favor shorter templates, equally in patients and controls. In all four CD4+ subsets, TCRB CDR3 length was significantly, moderately reduced in type 1 diabetes.

Sequencing was carried out using central memory CD4+ T cells from blood. The sequence came from a man aged 25-40 years with type 1 diabetes. The chain recombines TRBV7-9 with TRBJ2-2; 7 positions agree with TRBD1. The chain's CDR3 is CASSNGHRGSGELFF. The CDR3 DNA is TGTGCCAGCAGCAATGGGCACAGGGGTTCCGGGGAGCTGTTTTTT.